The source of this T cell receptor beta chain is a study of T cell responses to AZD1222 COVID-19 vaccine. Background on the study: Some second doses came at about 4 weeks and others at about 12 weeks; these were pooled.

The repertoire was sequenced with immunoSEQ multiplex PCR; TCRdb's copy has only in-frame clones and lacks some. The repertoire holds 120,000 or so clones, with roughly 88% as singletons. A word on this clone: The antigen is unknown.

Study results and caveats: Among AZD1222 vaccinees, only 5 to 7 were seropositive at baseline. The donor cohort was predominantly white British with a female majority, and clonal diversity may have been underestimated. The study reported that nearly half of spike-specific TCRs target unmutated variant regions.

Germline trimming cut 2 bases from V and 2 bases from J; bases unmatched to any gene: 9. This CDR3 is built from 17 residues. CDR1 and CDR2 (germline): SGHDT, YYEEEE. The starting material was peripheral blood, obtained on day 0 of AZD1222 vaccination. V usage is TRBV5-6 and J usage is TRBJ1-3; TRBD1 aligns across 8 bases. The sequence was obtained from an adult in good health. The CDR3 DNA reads TGTGCCAGCAGCTTCTTCACCGCACAGGGGGCTGGAAACACCATATATTTT. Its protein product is CASSFFTAQGAGNTIYF.